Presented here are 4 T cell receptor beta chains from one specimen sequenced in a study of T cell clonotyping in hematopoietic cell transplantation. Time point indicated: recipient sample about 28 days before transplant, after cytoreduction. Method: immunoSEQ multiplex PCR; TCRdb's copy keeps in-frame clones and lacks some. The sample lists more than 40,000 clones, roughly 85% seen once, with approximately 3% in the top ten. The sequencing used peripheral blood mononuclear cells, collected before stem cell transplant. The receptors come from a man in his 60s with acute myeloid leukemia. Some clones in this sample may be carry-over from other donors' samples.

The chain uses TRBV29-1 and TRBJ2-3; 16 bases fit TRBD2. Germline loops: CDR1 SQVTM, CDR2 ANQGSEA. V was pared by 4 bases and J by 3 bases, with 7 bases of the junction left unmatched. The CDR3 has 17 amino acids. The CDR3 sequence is CSVVEGLAGGLTDTQYF. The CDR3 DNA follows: TGCAGCGTTGTGGAGGGACTAGCGGGGGGGCTAACAGATACGCAGTATTTT.

As DNA, the CDR3 is TGCGCCAGCAGCCACGGGACTGACTATAATTCACCCCTCCACTTT. It translates to CASSHGTDYNSPLHF. The V gene is TRBV4-3, the J gene TRBJ1-6; D might be TRBD1 (5 bases). V lost 3 bases to trimming and J lost 3 bases, with 9 bases between them. This CDR3 comprises 15 residues. Per germline, CDR1 LGHNA and CDR2 YSLEER.

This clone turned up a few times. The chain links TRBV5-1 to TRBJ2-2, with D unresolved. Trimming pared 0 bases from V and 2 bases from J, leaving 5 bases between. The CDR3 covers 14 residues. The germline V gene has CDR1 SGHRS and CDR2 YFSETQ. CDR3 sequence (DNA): TGCGCCAGCAGCTTGGCCCCAAACACCGGGGAGCTGTTTTTT. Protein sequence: CASSLAPNTGELFF.

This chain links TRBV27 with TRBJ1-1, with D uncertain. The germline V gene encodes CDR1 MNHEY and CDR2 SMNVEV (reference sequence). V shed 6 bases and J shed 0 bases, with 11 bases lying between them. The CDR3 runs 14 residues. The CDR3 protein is CASSPGRVNTEAFF. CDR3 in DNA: TGTGCCAGCAGCCCCGGGAGAGTGAACACTGAAGCTTTCTTT.